These 3 T cell receptor beta chains were all obtained from the same sample, sequenced in a study of T cells after yellow fever vaccination. Each CDR3 protein is one row after TCRdb ran MiXCR on the 5' RACE reads. The sample has some 250,000 distinct CDR3 sequences; 3.6% are singletons. The sample was PBMCs, taken 15 days after the yellow fever booster vaccination. Every receptor here comes from a man aged 18 to 35 who received the YFV17D yellow fever vaccine.

This clonotype was recorded at least ten times. The rearrangement links TRBV2 to TRBJ2-2; D might be TRBD1 (6 bases). From germline, CDR1 is SNHLY and CDR2 FYNNEI. The ends were cut back, 5 bases at V and 1 base at J, with 14 bases in the middle. The CDR3 extends over 16 amino acids. The CDR3 is CASSLHSTGNTGELFF. Here the CDR3 DNA reads TGTGCCAGCAGTCTCCACTCGACAGGGAACACCGGGGAGCTGTTTTTT.

This clonotype was observed a few times. The V gene is TRBV6-2 or TRBV6-3, the J gene TRBJ2-1; D is tentatively TRBD1 or TRBD2 (6 bases each). Germline V CDR1 and CDR2: MNHEY, SVGEGT. V was clipped by 4 bases and J by 0 bases, with 10 bases between them. The CDR3 runs 15 residues. The CDR3: CASSSRGVSYNEQFF. The CDR3 bases are TGTGCCAGCAGTTCGAGGGGGGTCTCCTACAATGAGCAGTTCTTC.

This clonotype occurred many times. The rearrangement joins TRBV5-1 to TRBJ1-4, with D maybe TRBD1 (5 bases). The V and J ends lost 0 bases and 5 bases respectively, with 8 bases between them. Germline CDR1 SGHRS, CDR2 YFSETQ. The length of the CDR3 is 14 residues. This CDR3 is CASSLVPGNEKLFF. In nucleotides, the CDR3 is TGCGCCAGCAGCTTGGTTCCAGGGAATGAAAAACTGTTTTTT.